Presented here are 18 T cell receptor beta chains from one specimen sequenced in a study of low-dose radiotherapy and immunotherapy resistance in tumors. Time point in this sample: before trial treatment. Alpha- and beta-chain coverage of first-strand cDNA came from TRAV- and TRBV-specific primers. TCR amplification ran approximately 22 PCR cycles using constant-region and V-primer adapter primers. MiXCR, applied by TCRdb to the reads, yields one record per CDR3 protein. The sample has 54,000 or so distinct CDR3 sequences, less than 25% seen once; the top ten hold roughly 6%. Here the sequenced sample was PBMCs, taken before treatment. The receptor set was obtained from a male donor with prostate cancer.

At least ten counts were recorded for this clonotype. The J gene is TRBJ1-3, the V gene TRBV13; 9 bases are shared with TRBD1. Germline V gene data show CDR1 as PRHDT and CDR2 as FYEKMQ (reference sequence). With V trimmed by 4 bases and J by 4 bases, 5 bases remained unmatched. This CDR3 region has 15 residues. CDR3 residues: CASSSQGAPGNTIYF. CDR3 nucleotides: TGTGCCAGCAGCTCACAGGGGGCGCCCGGAAACACCATATATTTT.

The rearrangement links TRBV5-1 to TRBJ2-3; 8 bases agree with TRBD2. Germline assignment: CDR1 SGHRS and CDR2 YFSETQ. V trimming: 0 bases; J trimming: 3 bases; junction bases outside the gene matches: 9. This CDR3 spans 17 amino acids. The CDR3 coding sequence is TGCGCCAGCAGCTTGGCCCCTCTACGGGGGGGAACAGATACGCAGTATTTT. Residues: CASSLAPLRGGTDTQYF.

This clonotype was found many times. This rearrangement joins TRBV12-3 or TRBV12-4 to TRBJ1-3, with a weak D call TRBD1 (6 bases). V was shortened by 4 bases and J by 4 bases, with 8 bases between the two germline ends. The CDR3 is made up of 13 amino acids. CDR3 residues: CASSWGAGNTIYF. The CDR3 DNA reads TGTGCCAGCAGTTGGGGGGCAGGAAACACCATATATTTT.

This clonotype was counted at least ten times. V is TRBV4-1 and J is TRBJ2-1; D ambiguous. V dropped 3 bases and J dropped 0 bases, with 12 bases sitting between them. The CDR3 consists of 16 residues. The V gene's germline CDR1 is MGHRA and CDR2 YSYEKL. As DNA, the CDR3 is TGCGCCAGCAGCCAGGAACACATGAGCTCCTACAATGAGCAGTTCTTC. Residues: CASSQEHMSSYNEQFF.

The chain's CDR3 is CASSSRPTARQTYEQYF. In DNA, the CDR3 is TGTGCCAGCAGTTCGCGCCCGACAGCTCGCCAGACCTACGAGCAGTACTTC. This chain connects TRBV28 to TRBJ2-7, with a possible D match to TRBD1 (5 bases). The germline V and J ends were trimmed by 4 bases and 2 bases, with 21 bases remaining between them. The CDR3 is made up of 17 amino acids. Germline V gives CDR1 MDHEN, CDR2 SYDVKM. Complete variable domain (other parts from reference TRBV28 and TRBJ2-7): DVKVTQSSRYLVKRTGEKVFLECVQDMDHENMFWYRQDPGLGLRLIYFSYDVKMKEKGDIPEGYSVSREKKERFSLILESASTNQTSMYLCASSSRPTARQTYEQYFGPGTRLTVT.

Comments on this clonotype: The final CDR3 position lacks the conserved phenylalanine or tryptophan, pointing to a likely read error. The J gene is TRBJ1-2, the V gene TRBV6-2 or TRBV6-3, with D unclear. The CDR3 runs to 14 residues. The germline V and J ends were trimmed by 7 bases and 3 bases, with 15 bases remaining between them. CDR1 and CDR2 from the germline V gene are MNHEY and SVGEGT. The CDR3: CASNQLNRYYGYTL. Written as DNA, the CDR3 is TGTGCCAGCAATCAGCTAAACCGATACTATGGCTACACCTTG.

This clonotype was observed many times. V and J are TRBV3-1 and TRBJ2-3; the D gene is possibly TRBD2 (6 bases). V gave up 4 bases and J gave up 2 bases, with 19 bases separating them. The CDR3 is made up of 17 amino acids. Germline V gives CDR1 LGHDT, CDR2 YNNKEL (reference sequence). The CDR3 DNA follows: TGTGCCAGCAGCCCCGGACCGGGAGTAGTTGTCACAGATACGCAGTATTTT. Translated: CASSPGPGVVVTDTQYF.

The J gene is TRBJ2-7, the V gene TRBV6-2 or TRBV6-3; D is unresolved. This CDR3 spans 12 amino acids. The germline CDR1 and CDR2 sequences are MNHEY and SVGEGT. V was shortened by 5 bases and J by 3 bases, with 8 bases between the two germline ends. This chain's CDR3 is CASSEDIYEQYF. The CDR3 bases are TGTGCCAGCAGTGAAGACATCTACGAGCAGTACTTC.

This clonotype has just a few counts. The chain employs TRBV2 and TRBJ1-6, with 7 positions matching TRBD1. The CDR3 runs 14 residues. V dropped 1 base and J dropped 10; count of bases not matched to a gene: 4. The germline gives CDR1 SNHLY, CDR2 FYNNEI. The CDR3 DNA reads as TGTGCCAGCAGTGAAGGTAGGGGGCGGTCACCCCTCCACTTT. Its protein product is CASSEGRGRSPLHF.

In its sample, this clonotype was seen a few times. The chain joins TRBV24-1 to TRBJ2-1; D unclear. The length of the CDR3 is 13 residues. Germline V gene sequence: CDR1 KGHDR, CDR2 SFDVKD. V was trimmed by 7 bases and J by 6 bases, leaving 12 bases between them. The CDR3 protein is CATSRTVGNEQFF. As DNA, the CDR3 is TGTGCCACCAGCAGAACAGTGGGCAATGAGCAGTTCTTC.

This clonotype has at least ten counts. This chain connects TRBV6-2 or TRBV6-3 to TRBJ2-5; D is perhaps TRBD1 (6 bases). Trimming shortened V by 2 bases and J by 5 bases, and 12 bases separated the two germline ends. Germline CDR1 MNHEY, CDR2 SVGEGT. The CDR3 is 14 amino acids. The CDR3 here is CASSYDTGRETQYF. For the CDR3, the DNA is TGTGCCAGCAGTTACGATACAGGGCGGGAGACCCAGTACTTC.

This rearrangement joins TRBV20-1 to TRBJ1-6, with TRBD1 matching over 7 bases. The CDR3 extends over 12 amino acids. V was pared by 4 bases and J by 7 bases, with 1 base of the junction left unmatched. Germline V gives CDR1 DFQATT, CDR2 SNEGSKA (reference sequence). The chain's CDR3 is CSATDRNSPLHF. The DNA for the CDR3 is TGCAGTGCTACGGACAGGAATTCACCCCTCCACTTT.

This CDR3 is CASRDRGGNEQYF. The CDR3 bases are TGTGCCAGTAGGGACAGGGGAGGCAACGAGCAGTACTTC. V is TRBV19 and J is TRBJ2-7; 9 bases are shared with TRBD1. V was pared by 6 bases and J by 5 bases, with 5 bases of the junction left unmatched. The CDR3 is made up of 13 amino acids. CDR1 and CDR2 from the germline V gene are LNHDA and SQIVND (reference sequence).

As to this clonotype: A far larger clone is just one base off, so this is likely a read error. The rearrangement uses TRBV10-3 and TRBJ2-1; 7 bases align to TRBD1. The CDR3 has 15 amino acids. Trimming removed 2 bases from V and 11 bases from J; junction bases left unmatched: 12. The germline V gene has CDR1 ENHRY and CDR2 SYGVKD. The CDR3 DNA reads as TGTGCCATCAGTGAGGAGGGACAGTTTAAACGAAAGCAGTTCTTC. Residues: CAISEEGQFKRKQFF.

Ten or more counts support this clonotype. V gene TRBV3-1 combines with J gene TRBJ2-1; 12 bases align to TRBD2. Germline V gives CDR1 LGHDT, CDR2 YNNKEL (reference sequence). V gave up 0 bases and J gave up 6 bases; unmatched junction bases: 6. The CDR3 spans 17 residues. CDR3 in amino acids: CASSQEVLAGGGNEQFF. The CDR3 nucleotides read TGTGCCAGCAGCCAAGAGGTCCTAGCGGGAGGGGGCAATGAGCAGTTCTTC.

As for this clonotype: With a much larger clone just one base away, this may be a read error. The chain is built from TRBV30 and TRBJ1-1; tentative D call: TRBD1 (6 bases). This CDR3 is 15 amino acids long. The germline CDR1 and CDR2 sequences are GTSNPN and SVGIG (reference sequence). In DNA, the CDR3 is TGTGTCTGGAGTAATAGGGGCAGGGGAAATGGTCGAGCTTTCTTT. Its protein product is CVWSNRGRGNGRAFF.

This chain joins TRBV28 and TRBJ2-1; 10 nucleotides line up with TRBD2. Trimming at V came to 8 bases and at J to 4 bases, leaving 17 bases not matched to a gene. The CDR3 sequence is 18 residues long. Germline assignment: CDR1 MDHEN and CDR2 SYDVKM. The CDR3 is CASASLRGLAGEYNEQFF. CDR3 nucleotide sequence: TGTGCCAGCGCATCCCTCAGGGGGCTAGCGGGGGAATACAATGAGCAGTTCTTC.

This clonotype was observed a single time. The V and J genes are TRBV30 and TRBJ2-1, with TRBD2 as a possible D gene (5 bases). The CDR3 sequence is 14 residues long. CDR1 is GTSNPN, CDR2 SVGIG, per germline (reference sequence). V was clipped by 7 bases and J by 8 bases, with 21 bases between them. CDR3 nucleotides: TGTGCCTCCTCCCCGGGATCCCATCGCGATGAGCAGTTCTTC. Translating it yields CASSPGSHRDEQFF.